Following are 15 T cell receptor beta chains from one sample sequenced in a study of T cells in localized non-small cell lung cancer. The method was immunoSEQ multiplex PCR; TCRdb's version includes in-frame clones alone and lacks a portion of them. The table lists fewer than 50,000 clones, 75% to 90% of them singletons. The sample in question was peripheral blood mononuclear cells, obtained before any cancer treatment. These receptors all stem from an older male donor with stage II lung adenocarcinoma.

The CDR3 region has the DNA TGTGCCAGCAGCCGAACAGGGGGCGAAGGCTACGAGCAGTACTTC. Its translation is CASSRTGGEGYEQYF. The chain couples TRBV6-5 to TRBJ2-7, with 9 bases fitting TRBD1. CDR3 length: 15 residues. Germline V gene sequence: CDR1 MNHEY, CDR2 SVGAGI. The J segment lost 3 bases and the V segment lost 6 bases, leaving 9 bases of the junction unmatched.

This clone was seen a single time. The CDR3 loop reads CATIRDRQAFF. CDR3 DNA: TGTGCCACCATCCGGGACAGACAAGCTTTCTTT. The rearrangement links TRBV28 to TRBJ1-1, with 7 bases that match TRBD1. Germline V gene sequence: CDR1 MDHEN, CDR2 SYDVKM. The CDR3 is made up of 11 amino acids. Trimming at V came to 10 bases and at J to 9 bases, leaving 8 bases not matched to a gene.

V usage is TRBV7-8 and J usage is TRBJ2-7; TRBD1 matches at 7 bases. Looked up from germline, CDR1 is SGHVS and CDR2 is FQNEAQ. V trimming: 6 bases; J trimming: 6 bases; junction bases outside the gene matches: 11. The CDR3 runs to 14 residues. CDR3 residues: CASSIDRASGEQYF. As DNA, the CDR3 is TGTGCCAGCAGTATAGACAGGGCCTCGGGCGAGCAGTACTTC.

The J gene is TRBJ2-3, the V gene TRBV5-4, with D perhaps matching TRBD1 or TRBD2 (5 bases each). The CDR3 consists of 15 residues. Germline CDR1 is SGHNT and CDR2 is YYREEE (reference sequence). V gave up 2 bases and J gave up 2 bases, with 12 bases separating them. Written as DNA, the CDR3 is TGTGCCAGCAGCTTAGACAGCGGTTACACAGATACGCAGTATTTT. Residues: CASSLDSGYTDTQYF.

The rearrangement links TRBV6-5 to TRBJ1-2; D uncertain. Trimming took 7 bases from V and 4 from J, leaving 10 bases between them. The germline CDR1 and CDR2 sequences are MNHEY and SVGAGI. The length of the CDR3 is 12 residues. CDR3 in amino acids: CASTLLGYGYTF. In DNA form, the CDR3 reads TGTGCCAGCACCCTTTTAGGCTATGGCTACACCTTC.

This chain connects TRBV28 to TRBJ1-5; TRBD1 matches at 7 bases. CDR3 length equals 15 residues. Germline V gives CDR1 MDHEN, CDR2 SYDVKM. V dropped 6 bases and J dropped 3; count of bases not matched to a gene: 8. DNA of the CDR3: TGTGCCAGCAGGCCTTTACAGGGGATCAATCAGCCCCAGCATTTT. The encoded protein is CASRPLQGINQPQHF. Based on the CDR3 plus reference TRBV28 and TRBJ1-5, the full variable domain is DVKVTQSSRYLVKRTGEKVFLECVQDMDHENMFWYRQDPGLGLRLIYFSYDVKMKEKGDIPEGYSVSREKKERFSLILESASTNQTSMYLCASRPLQGINQPQHFGDGTRLSIL.

CDR3 coding DNA: TGTGCCACCAGCAGAGGATTAGCGGGGCCCGATGAGCAGTTCTTC. Translated, it gives CATSRGLAGPDEQFF. The gene calls are TRBV15 and TRBJ2-1, with 8 bases that match TRBD2. In germline, CDR1 is LNHNV, CDR2 YYDKDF (reference sequence). The CDR3 is made up of 15 amino acids. The junction had 7 bases not matched to a gene; V was cut back by 1 base and J by 8 bases.

This chain connects TRBV6-5 to TRBJ1-1; no definite D call. Germline V gene sequence: CDR1 MNHEY, CDR2 SVGAGI. The V end was cut by 2 bases, the J end by 6 bases, with 10 bases between. This CDR3 has 13 residues. The CDR3 coding sequence is TGTGCCAGCAGTTACATTTGGAGCGCTGAAGCTTTCTTT. It translates to CASSYIWSAEAFF.

In its sample, this clone was seen a few times. This chain joins TRBV7-8 and TRBJ1-2; no clear D gene. V lost 10 bases and J lost 8, with 8 bases in between. Germline V gene lookup returns CDR1 SGHVS and CDR2 FQNEAQ. This CDR3 spans 9 amino acids. CDR3 sequence (DNA): TGTGCCAAAGCATTGGGCTACACCTTC. It specifies CAKALGYTF.

This clone has a single count. The rearrangement links TRBV11-3 to TRBJ2-2; the match to TRBD1 covers 10 bases. CDR1 is SGHNT and CDR2 is YENEEA in the germline V gene. The trim removed 8 bases at V and 3 bases at J, leaving 6 bases unmatched. This CDR3 comprises 15 residues. The CDR3 region has the DNA TGTGCCAGCTCCCCCGGGACAGGGGACACCGGGGAGCTGTTTTTT. Translation gives CASSPGTGDTGELFF.

The CDR3 DNA reads TGTGCCACCAGCAGAGGGGGGACAGGGACTAATGAAAAACTGTTTTTT. It is translated as CATSRGGTGTNEKLFF. This rearrangement joins TRBV15 to TRBJ1-4; 9 nucleotides agree with TRBD1. J was trimmed by 2 bases and V by 1 base; bases with no gene match: 2. The CDR3 length is 16 residues. The germline V gene encodes CDR1 LNHNV and CDR2 YYDKDF (reference sequence).

V and J are TRBV5-1 and TRBJ1-6, with D unclear. The V and J ends lost 4 bases and 5 bases respectively, with 10 bases between them. The CDR3 is made up of 14 amino acids. Germline CDR1 SGHRS, CDR2 YFSETQ. CDR3 protein: CASSTTSDNSPLHF. The DNA for the CDR3 is TGCGCCAGCAGCACGACATCGGATAATTCACCCCTCCACTTT.

This clone has just one count. This chain joins TRBV5-8 and TRBJ2-7, with a possible D match to TRBD1 (6 bases). This CDR3 spans 14 amino acids. V lost 1 base to trimming and J lost 5 bases, with 13 bases between them. The V gene's germline CDR1 is SGHTS and CDR2 YDEGEE. CDR3 residues: CASSLTQGYNEQYF. The CDR3 DNA reads TGTGCCAGCAGCTTGACCCAGGGGTACAACGAGCAGTACTTC.

The chain carries TRBV7-2 and TRBJ1-5; 8 bases match TRBD1. The trim removed 4 bases at V and 12 bases at J, leaving 8 bases unmatched. CDR3 length equals 13 residues. CDR1 and CDR2 (germline): SGHTA, FQGNSA. This chain's CDR3 is CASSSSQGADQHF. DNA of the CDR3: TGTGCCAGCAGCTCATCTCAGGGGGCCGACCAGCATTTT. Full variable domain (outside the CDR3, taken from reference TRBV7-2 and TRBJ1-5): GAGVSQSPSNKVTEKGKDVELRCDPISGHTALYWYRQSLGQGLEFLIYFQGNSAPDKSGLPSDRFSAERTGGSVSTLTIQRTQQEDSAVYLCASSSSQGADQHFGDGTRLSIL.

This sequence joins TRBV7-2 and TRBJ2-1, with 8 bases aligning to TRBD2. J gave up 9 bases and V 0 bases, and 7 bases lay outside the gene matches. Germline V gives CDR1 SGHTA, CDR2 FQGNSA. This CDR3 is built from 15 residues. The CDR3 here is CASSLAGQRESEQFF. The CDR3 DNA sequence: TGTGCCAGCAGCTTAGCGGGCCAGCGGGAGAGTGAGCAGTTCTTC.